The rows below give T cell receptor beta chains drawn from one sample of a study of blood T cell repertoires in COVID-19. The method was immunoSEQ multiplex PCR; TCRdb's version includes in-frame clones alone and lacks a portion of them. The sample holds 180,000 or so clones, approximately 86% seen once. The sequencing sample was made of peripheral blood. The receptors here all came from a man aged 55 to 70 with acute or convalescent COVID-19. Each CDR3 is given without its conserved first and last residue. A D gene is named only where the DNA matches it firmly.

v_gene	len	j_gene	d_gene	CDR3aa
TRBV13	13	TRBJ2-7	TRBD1	ASSSGGGQGDEQY
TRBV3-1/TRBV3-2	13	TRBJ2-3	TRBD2	ASSPSGFDRDTQY
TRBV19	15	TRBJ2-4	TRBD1	ASSGYRTGGAKNIQY
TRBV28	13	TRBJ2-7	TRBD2	VISRGLAVSYEQY
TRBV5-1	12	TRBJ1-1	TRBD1	ASSLNRGNTEAF
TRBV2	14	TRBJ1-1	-	ASPGRQGSGNTEAF
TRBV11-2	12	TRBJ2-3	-	ASSLDGFSGTQY
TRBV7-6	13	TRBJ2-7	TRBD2	ASSLGEGSSYEQY
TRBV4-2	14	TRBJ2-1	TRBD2	ASSQDPGGSYNEQF
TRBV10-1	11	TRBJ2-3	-	ASNELPTDTQY
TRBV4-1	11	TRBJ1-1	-	ASSGQMNTEAF
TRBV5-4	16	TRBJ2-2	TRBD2	ASSYPGLAGTNTGELF
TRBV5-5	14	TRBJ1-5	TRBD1	ASSPRATGASQPQH
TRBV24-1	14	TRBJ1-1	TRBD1	ATSDHTGTGNTEAF
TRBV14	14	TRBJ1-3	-	ASSQDPGGLPNTIY
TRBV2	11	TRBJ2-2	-	ASSDYFTLELF
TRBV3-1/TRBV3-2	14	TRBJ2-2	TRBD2	ASSHGLAGQTGELF
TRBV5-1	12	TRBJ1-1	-	ASSRTGSNTEAF
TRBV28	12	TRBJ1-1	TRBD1	ASSLTGEVTEAF
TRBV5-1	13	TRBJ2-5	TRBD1	ASSVGQGGGETQY
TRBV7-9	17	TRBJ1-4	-	ASSTTGSLGRKANEKLF
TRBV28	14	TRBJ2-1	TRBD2	ASSPQTSGLYNEQF
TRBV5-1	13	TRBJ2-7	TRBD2	ASRGLAGGPREQY
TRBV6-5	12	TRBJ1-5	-	ATLRASSNQPQH